Below are 6 T cell receptor beta chains sequenced from a single sample in a study of blood T cell repertoires in COVID-19. Produced via immunoSEQ multiplex PCR; TCRdb's table is partial and in-frame only. The sample lists 210,000 or so clones, about 87% occurring once. Sequencing was carried out using PBMCs or T cells enriched from blood (not recorded which). Receptor source: a woman in her twenties or thirties who had been exposed to COVID-19.

The genes are TRBV30 and TRBJ2-6; D is possibly TRBD1 (5 bases). Germline-derived CDR1 and CDR2 are GTSNPN and SVGIG (reference sequence). The CDR3 runs to 15 residues. The V gene lost 3 bases and the J gene lost 0 bases, with 9 bases spanning the gap. The CDR3 DNA follows: TGTGCCTGGAGGAAACAGGTCTCTGGGGCCAACGTCCTGACTTTC. Encoded protein: CAWRKQVSGANVLTF. The full variable domain, completed using reference TRBV30 and TRBJ2-6, is SQTIHQWPATLVQPVGSPLSLECTVEGTSNPNLYWYRQAAGRGLQLLFYSVGIGQISSEVPQNLSASRPQDRQFILSSKKLLLSDSGFYLCAWRKQVSGANVLTFGAGSRLTVL.

This chain joins TRBV5-4 and TRBJ2-3; 8 bases line up with TRBD2. The germline CDR1 and CDR2 sequences are SGHNT and YYREEE (reference sequence). This CDR3 comprises 15 residues. V dropped 0 bases and J dropped 7; count of bases not matched to a gene: 7. CDR3 bases: TGTGCCAGCAGCTTGGGGTCGGGAGGGCCTTATACGCAGTATTTT. As protein: CASSLGSGGPYTQYF.

The chain recombines TRBV7-8 with TRBJ1-5; D unresolved. The CDR3 covers 14 residues. Per germline, CDR1 SGHVS and CDR2 FQNEAQ. V lost 6 bases and J 2 bases, leaving 11 bases between the germline ends. The CDR3 sequence is CASRHEGGNQPQHF. CDR3 nucleotide sequence: TGTGCCAGCAGGCACGAAGGAGGCAATCAGCCCCAGCATTTT. Variable domain in full (rest from reference TRBV7-8 and TRBJ1-5): GAGVSQSPRYKVAKRGQDVALRCDPISGHVSLFWYQQALGQGPEFLTYFQNEAQLDKSGLPSDRFFAERPEGSVSTLKIQRTQQEDSAVYLCASRHEGGNQPQHFGDGTRLSIL.

The V gene is TRBV6-1, the J gene TRBJ1-2; unclear D gene. This CDR3 has 13 amino acids. Germline V gene lookup returns CDR1 MNHNS and CDR2 SASEGT. Trimming took 2 bases from V and 2 from J, leaving 6 bases between them. The CDR3 DNA reads as TGTGCCAGCAGTGAAAGGGAGAACTATGGCTACACCTTC. Translation: CASSERENYGYTF.

The V gene is TRBV6-5, the J gene TRBJ2-1, with D possibly matching TRBD1 (5 bases). This CDR3 region has 13 residues. V lost 4 bases, J lost 4 bases, and 8 bases lay in between. Germline lookup yields CDR1 MNHEY and CDR2 SVGAGI. The CDR3 coding sequence is TGTGCCAGCAGTTTCGACAGTTACAATGAGCAGTTCTTC. Its protein product is CASSFDSYNEQFF.

The chain recombines TRBV6-5 with TRBJ2-1; tentatively, D is TRBD1 (5 bases). Trimming stripped 4 bases from V and 9 bases from J, with 10 bases between. Germline V gives CDR1 MNHEY, CDR2 SVGAGI. This CDR3 has 12 amino acids. This chain's CDR3 is CASSSGLAEQFF. The CDR3 DNA reads TGTGCCAGCAGTTCAGGGTTGGCTGAGCAGTTCTTC.